The entry below describes one T cell receptor (beta chain). Its antigen is undetermined. The donors formed part of the 120-subject validation cohort, distinct from the roughly 700-subject first cohort. This entry belongs to a study of cytomegalovirus exposure and HLA in healthy donors. Germline-derived CDR1 and CDR2 are MDHEN and SYDVKM. V gave up 4 bases and J gave up 4 bases; unmatched junction bases: 5. The CDR3 has 14 residues. Profiled with immunoSEQ multiplex PCR; TCRdb holds only in-frame clones, not every one. The table includes 130,000 to 150,000 clones, 88% detected once. Study outcomes and limitations: In vitro experiments confirmed that a few CMV-associated chains were specific for CMV antigens.

The TCR was taken from a woman under 30 in good health and CMV-seropositive. The chain is built from TRBV28 and TRBJ1-2; 8 nucleotides line up with TRBD1. Sequenced material: PBMCs. The CDR3 nucleotides read TGTGCCAGCAGTTCGGGACAGGCGACCTATGGCTACACCTTC. Translated: CASSSGQATYGYTF.